This T cell receptor beta chain derives from a study of T cell repertoires in cytomegalovirus infection. For the study at large: In public TCR beta signatures, there were indications of both CMV infection and matching HLA type.

TCRdb reprocessed the reads with MiXCR, giving one entry per CDR3 protein. In the table there are more than 500,000 distinct CDR3 sequences, approximately 16% of which are singletons. Trimming cost V 2 bases and J 2 bases; bases outside gene matches: 2. Germline CDR1 and CDR2: SGHVS and FNYEAQ. The CDR3 sequence is 16 residues long. Study results and limitations: Within the response measured ex vivo, HLA-C-restricted CMV-specific TCR beta clonotypes were dominant.

A word on this clonotype: Its antigen remains unidentified. This may stem from a read error, because a much larger clone lies one nucleotide away.

This clonotype was sampled from a human donor in good health (CMV status not recorded). Some clones in this sample may be carry-over from other donors' samples. The sequencing sample was made of CD8+ T cells from PBMCs. The chain uses TRBV7-6 and TRBJ2-6, with 8 bases fitting TRBD1. The CDR3 region is CASSLQGAPGANVLTF. The CDR3 DNA reads TGTGCCAGCAGCTTACAGGGGGCGCCTGGGGCCAACGTCCTGACTTTC. Full variable domain (outside the CDR3, taken from reference TRBV7-6 and TRBJ2-6): GAGVSQSPRYKVTKRGQDVALRCDPISGHVSLYWYRQALGQGPEFLTYFNYEAQQDKSGLPNDRFSAERPEGSISTLTIQRTEQRDSAMYRCASSLQGAPGANVLTFGAGSRLTVL.